A selection of T cell receptor beta chains follows, all from one sample in a study of cytomegalovirus exposure and HLA in healthy donors. Profiled with immunoSEQ multiplex PCR; TCRdb holds only in-frame clones, not every one. Of about 260,000 clones in the sample, about nine tenths were seen once. The sequenced material came from PBMCs. All receptors come from a woman aged 25-40 years in good health and CMV-seronegative. Each CDR3 is given with its conserved first and last residue. A D gene is named only where the DNA matches it firmly. The listing skips clone size in some rows; elsewhere it reads once, few, many or a size class.

size: -; J: TRBJ2-1; V: TRBV29-1; D: -; CDR3: CSVEEAPLPGSYNEQFF; DNA: TGCAGCGTTGAAGAAGCCCCACTGCCCGGTTCCTACAATGAGCAGTTCTTC
size: few; J: TRBJ2-7; V: TRBV10-3; D: TRBD2; CDR3: CAISESGSGSYEQYF; DNA: TGTGCCATCAGTGAGTCGGGAAGCGGGAGCTACGAGCAGTACTTC
size: once; J: TRBJ2-7; V: TRBV14; D: TRBD2; CDR3: CASSHLAGAYEQYF; DNA: TGTGCCAGCAGCCATCTAGCGGGAGCCTACGAGCAGTACTTC
size: -; J: TRBJ2-7; V: TRBV27; D: -; CDR3: CASSLTRGEEQYF; DNA: TGTGCCAGCAGTTTGACTAGGGGTGAGGAGCAGTACTTC
size: -; J: TRBJ2-3; V: TRBV30; D: TRBD1; CDR3: CAWRGTGRGTDTQYF; DNA: TGTGCCTGGAGGGGGACAGGTAGAGGCACAGATACGCAGTATTTT
size: -; J: TRBJ2-7; V: TRBV27; D: TRBD2; CDR3: CASSQTTSGSYEQYF; DNA: TGTGCCAGCAGTCAAACGACTAGCGGGAGTTACGAGCAGTACTTC
size: -; J: TRBJ2-3; V: TRBV6-5; D: TRBD2; CDR3: CASSRGLDTDTQYF; DNA: TGTGCCAGCAGCCGCGGACTAGACACAGATACGCAGTATTTT
size: once; J: TRBJ2-2; V: TRBV7-6; D: -; CDR3: CASSLVGGTGELFF; DNA: TGTGCCAGCAGCTTAGTTGGTGGGACCGGGGAGCTGTTTTTT
size: -; J: TRBJ2-7; V: TRBV15; D: -; CDR3: CATSRGRGYEQYF; DNA: TGTGCCACCAGCAGGGGGCGAGGATACGAGCAGTACTTC
size: -; J: TRBJ2-7; V: TRBV6-1; D: TRBD1; CDR3: CASSEALRTGGNEQYF; DNA: TGTGCCAGCAGTGAAGCGCTTCGGACAGGGGGCAACGAGCAGTACTTC
size: -; J: TRBJ1-4; V: TRBV7-9; D: TRBD1; CDR3: CASSVDRGLNEKLFF; DNA: TGTGCCAGCAGCGTAGACAGGGGACTTAATGAAAAACTGTTTTTT
size: -; J: TRBJ1-2; V: TRBV9; D: -; CDR3: CASSVGDTPNYGYTF; DNA: TGTGCCAGCAGCGTAGGGGACACCCCTAACTATGGCTACACCTTC
size: -; J: TRBJ2-5; V: TRBV27; D: -; CDR3: CASSSGPRGETQYF; DNA: TGTGCCAGCAGTTCGGGACCGAGGGGGGAGACCCAGTACTTC
size: once; J: TRBJ2-2; V: TRBV5-5; D: TRBD2; CDR3: CASSPGLAGATGELFF; DNA: TGTGCCAGCAGCCCGGGACTAGCGGGAGCGACCGGGGAGCTGTTTTTT
size: few; J: TRBJ2-7; V: TRBV4-2; D: TRBD1; CDR3: CASSQDLGGTGEQYF; DNA: TGTGCCAGCAGCCAAGATCTGGGCGGGACAGGGGAGCAGTACTTC
size: -; J: TRBJ2-7; V: TRBV6-1; D: TRBD1; CDR3: CASSVLGQGPYEQYF; DNA: TGTGCCAGCAGTGTTCTAGGACAGGGCCCATACGAGCAGTACTTC
size: -; J: TRBJ1-2; V: TRBV9; D: TRBD1; CDR3: CASSVVTGGRSYGYTF; DNA: TGTGCCAGCAGCGTAGTCACAGGGGGCCGTAGCTATGGCTACACCTTC
size: -; J: TRBJ1-2; V: TRBV28; D: -; CDR3: CASSLGAGDANYGYTF; DNA: TGTGCCAGCAGTTTAGGGGCAGGGGACGCTAACTATGGCTACACCTTC
size: -; J: TRBJ2-3; V: TRBV27; D: -; CDR3: CASSGLGFGTDTQYF; DNA: TGTGCCAGCAGTGGCTTAGGGTTTGGGACAGATACGCAGTATTTT
size: -; J: TRBJ2-1; V: TRBV5-1; D: TRBD2; CDR3: CARWTSGRGDEQFF; DNA: TGCGCCAGATGGACTAGCGGGAGGGGTGATGAGCAGTTCTTC
size: -; J: TRBJ2-7; V: TRBV6-1; D: TRBD2; CDR3: CASRPPASGVYEQYF; DNA: TGTGCCAGCAGACCACCGGCTAGCGGGGTCTACGAGCAGTACTTC
size: -; J: TRBJ2-3; V: TRBV2; D: -; CDR3: CASWAGDTQYF; DNA: TGTGCCAGCTGGGCGGGAGATACGCAGTATTTT
size: -; J: TRBJ2-5; V: TRBV5-1; D: -; CDR3: CASSLGQETQYF; DNA: TGCGCCAGCAGCTTGGGACAAGAGACCCAGTACTTC
size: -; J: TRBJ2-3; V: TRBV28; D: -; CDR3: CASSPAGPGTDTQYF; DNA: TGTGCCAGCAGCCCGGCCGGGCCGGGCACAGATACGCAGTATTTT
size: -; J: TRBJ2-1; V: TRBV11-3; D: TRBD2; CDR3: CASSLYPPYGTSIHEQFF; DNA: TGTGCCAGCAGCTTATACCCCCCCTACGGGACTAGCATCCATGAGCAGTTCTTC
size: -; J: TRBJ2-7; V: TRBV11-2; D: -; CDR3: CASSSGILEYF; DNA: TGTGCCAGCAGCTCCGGGATTCTGGAGTACTTC
size: once; J: TRBJ2-2; V: TRBV7-8; D: TRBD2; CDR3: CASSSRLAGSTGELFF; DNA: TGTGCCAGCAGCTCCCGACTAGCGGGAAGCACCGGGGAGCTGTTTTTT
size: -; J: TRBJ2-7; V: TRBV6-1; D: -; CDR3: CASSEVGAYEQYF; DNA: TGTGCCAGCAGTGAAGTGGGGGCCTACGAGCAGTACTTC
size: -; J: TRBJ1-2; V: TRBV28; D: -; CDR3: CASSPNRAGYYGYTF; DNA: TGTGCCAGCAGTCCCAACAGGGCCGGGTACTATGGCTACACCTTC
size: once; J: TRBJ2-5; V: TRBV29-1; D: -; CDR3: CSVIVMGETQYF; DNA: TGCAGCGTAATAGTTATGGGGGAGACCCAGTACTTC
size: -; J: TRBJ2-1; V: TRBV5-8; D: TRBD2; CDR3: CASSFPAGTSGHYEQFF; DNA: TGTGCCAGCAGCTTCCCAGCCGGGACTAGCGGGCACTATGAGCAGTTCTTC
size: few; J: TRBJ1-5; V: TRBV6-1; D: -; CDR3: CASSEGDLGYQPQHF; DNA: TGTGCCAGCAGTGAAGGGGACCTGGGGTATCAGCCCCAGCATTTT
size: once; J: TRBJ1-2; V: TRBV29-1; D: -; CDR3: CSVEDRADYGYTF; DNA: TGCAGCGTTGAAGACAGGGCGGACTATGGCTACACCTTC
size: -; J: TRBJ1-4; V: TRBV28; D: -; CDR3: CASIPGTATNEKLFF; DNA: TGTGCCAGCATCCCCGGGACTGCAACTAATGAAAAACTGTTTTTT
size: -; J: TRBJ2-5; V: TRBV25-1; D: TRBD2; CDR3: CASQRESWETQYF; DNA: TGTGCCAGCCAGCGGGAGTCTTGGGAGACCCAGTACTTC
size: -; J: TRBJ2-7; V: TRBV4-2; D: -; CDR3: CASSQDQFRSSYEQYF; DNA: TGTGCCAGCAGCCAAGATCAGTTCAGAAGCTCCTACGAGCAGTACTTC
size: -; J: TRBJ1-1; V: TRBV4-2; D: -; CDR3: CASRTKAVTEAFF; DNA: TGTGCCAGCAGGACGAAGGCGGTCACTGAAGCTTTCTTT
size: -; J: TRBJ2-3; V: TRBV4-3; D: TRBD2; CDR3: CASSQRGLAGAADTQYF; DNA: TGCGCCAGCAGCCAAAGAGGACTAGCGGGAGCAGCGGATACGCAGTATTTT
size: -; J: TRBJ2-2; V: TRBV27; D: -; CDR3: CASSFRANTGELFF; DNA: TGTGCCAGCAGTTTTCGCGCGAACACCGGGGAGCTGTTTTTT
size: -; J: TRBJ1-2; V: TRBV4-3; D: -; CDR3: CASSQDLGFGAGGYTF; DNA: TGCGCCAGCAGCCAAGATTTGGGGTTCGGGGCAGGTGGCTACACCTTC
size: once; J: TRBJ2-7; V: TRBV7-9; D: -; CDR3: CASSFTTGDEQYF; DNA: TGTGCCAGCAGCTTTACCACGGGTGACGAGCAGTACTTC
size: -; J: TRBJ1-1; V: TRBV7-9; D: TRBD1; CDR3: CASSADRVRTEAFF; DNA: TGTGCCAGCAGCGCTGACAGGGTACGGACTGAAGCTTTCTTT
size: -; J: TRBJ2-6; V: TRBV23-1; D: -; CDR3: CASSQGGSSGANVLTF; DNA: TGCGCCAGCAGTCAAGGGGGATCCTCTGGGGCCAACGTCCTGACTTTC
size: -; J: TRBJ2-1; V: TRBV5-4; D: TRBD2; CDR3: CASSLASGSSYNEQFF; DNA: TGTGCCAGCAGCTTGGCTAGCGGGAGCTCCTACAATGAGCAGTTCTTC
size: -; J: TRBJ2-2; V: TRBV27; D: TRBD2; CDR3: CASSFRLAGLRDTGELFF; DNA: TGTGCCAGCAGTTTTCGCCTAGCGGGATTGAGGGACACCGGGGAGCTGTTTTTT
size: -; J: TRBJ2-7; V: TRBV4-2; D: TRBD2; CDR3: CASSPLAGATYEQYF; DNA: TGTGCCAGCAGCCCCCTAGCGGGAGCCACGTACGAGCAGTACTTC
size: -; J: TRBJ2-2; V: TRBV7-8; D: -; CDR3: CASSLELAGELFF; DNA: TGTGCCAGCAGCTTAGAATTGGCCGGGGAGCTGTTTTTT
size: -; J: TRBJ2-1; V: TRBV6-5; D: -; CDR3: CASTPPSENEQFF; DNA: TGTGCCAGCACCCCCCCGTCAGAGAATGAGCAGTTCTTC
size: -; J: TRBJ1-1; V: TRBV10-2; D: TRBD1; CDR3: CASRDRGLAEAFF; DNA: TGCGCCAGCAGGGACAGGGGGCTCGCTGAAGCTTTCTTT
size: few; J: TRBJ2-2; V: TRBV29-1; D: -; CDR3: CSVVAGGSGGELFF; DNA: TGCAGCGTTGTGGCAGGGGGGTCAGGCGGGGAGCTGTTTTTT
size: -; J: TRBJ2-7; V: TRBV27; D: -; CDR3: CASSTVSGNEQYF; DNA: TGTGCCAGCAGTACGGTGTCTGGCAACGAGCAGTACTTC
size: -; J: TRBJ2-2; V: TRBV25-1; D: TRBD2; CDR3: CASKSGSDTGELFF; DNA: TGTGCCAGCAAGAGCGGGAGTGACACCGGGGAGCTGTTTTTT
size: -; J: TRBJ2-5; V: TRBV28; D: -; CDR3: CASSLRGFQETQYF; DNA: TGTGCCAGCAGTTTACGGGGTTTCCAAGAGACCCAGTACTTC
size: -; J: TRBJ2-7; V: TRBV19; D: -; CDR3: CASSTLLGYEQYF; DNA: TGTGCCAGTAGTACTCTTCTAGGATACGAGCAGTACTTC
size: -; J: TRBJ2-7; V: TRBV10-3; D: TRBD1; CDR3: CATLRDRDSYEQYF; DNA: TGTGCCACGCTCCGGGACAGAGATTCCTACGAGCAGTACTTC
size: once; J: TRBJ2-3; V: TRBV4-2; D: TRBD2; CDR3: CASSQGGTLIGDTQYF; DNA: TGTGCCAGCAGCCAGGGAGGGACTCTCATCGGGGATACGCAGTATTTT
size: -; J: TRBJ2-7; V: TRBV7-2; D: TRBD2; CDR3: CASSLAGGRSYEQYF; DNA: TGTGCCAGCAGCTTAGCGGGCGGGAGGTCCTACGAGCAGTACTTC
size: few; J: TRBJ1-2; V: TRBV27; D: -; CDR3: CASSSGVGYGYTF; DNA: TGTGCCAGCAGTTCCGGGGTAGGCTATGGCTACACCTTC
size: few; J: TRBJ2-6; V: TRBV4-1; D: TRBD2; CDR3: CASSQDRLAGRAGANVLTF; DNA: TGCGCCAGCAGCCAAGATCGACTAGCGGGTCGAGCTGGGGCCAACGTCCTGACTTTC